These 6 T cell receptor beta chains were all obtained from the same sample, sequenced in a study of OX40 agonist ivuxolimab in advanced cancers. The repertoire was sequenced with immunoSEQ multiplex PCR; TCRdb's copy has only in-frame clones and lacks some. The sample lists roughly 49,000 clones, about 88% occurring once. Sequenced here: CD4+ or CD8+ T cells sorted from blood, sampled in a trial of the OX40 agonist ivuxolimab. These receptors all stem from an adult with an advanced solid tumor such as melanoma, head and neck, liver or kidney cancer.

A few counts support this clone. V usage is TRBV29-1 and J usage is TRBJ2-6; D gene ambiguous. Per the germline V gene, CDR1 is SQVTM and CDR2 is ANQGSEA. The CDR3 covers 15 residues. V shed 4 bases and J shed 0 bases, with 10 bases lying between them. CDR3 DNA: TGCAGCGTTGTAGCTGGTGACTCTGGGGCCAACGTCCTGACTTTC. This translates into CSVVAGDSGANVLTF.

This chain uses TRBV2 with TRBJ1-4; 7 nucleotides match TRBD1. This CDR3 has 15 residues. V was pared by 3 bases and J by 8 bases, with 9 bases of the junction left unmatched. In germline, CDR1 is SNHLY, CDR2 FYNNEI. The CDR3 bases are TGTGCCAGCAGTGACCGACAGGGCAGTGGGGAAAAACTGTTTTTT. It yields the protein CASSDRQGSGEKLFF. The full variable domain, rest sourced from reference TRBV2 and TRBJ1-4, is EPEVTQTPSHQVTQMGQEVILRCVPISNHLYFYWYRQILGQKVEFLVSFYNNEISEKSEIFDDQFSVERPDGSNFTLKIRSTKLEDSAMYFCASSDRQGSGEKLFFGSGTQLSVL.

The chain joins TRBV7-6 to TRBJ1-5; 8 nucleotides line up with TRBD1. From germline, CDR1 is SGHVS and CDR2 FNYEAQ. The CDR3 has 15 residues. Trimming at V came to 5 bases and at J to 3 bases, leaving 6 bases not matched to a gene. CDR3 protein: CASSQGTGTNQPQHF. The CDR3 DNA sequence: TGTGCCAGCAGCCAAGGGACAGGCACCAATCAGCCCCAGCATTTT.

The gene calls are TRBV7-2 and TRBJ1-5; a possible D gene is TRBD1 (6 bases). Between the trimmed V and J ends, which lost 4 bases and 0 bases, there was a span of 16 bases. The germline V gene has CDR1 SGHTA and CDR2 FQGNSA. This CDR3 comprises 17 residues. In DNA form, the CDR3 reads TGTGCCAGCAGCTCGCAAGGGGGGGCCTATAGCAATCAGCCCCAGCATTTT. It encodes CASSSQGGAYSNQPQHF.

V and J are TRBV10-2 and TRBJ2-7; D gene uncertain. V lost 2 bases to trimming and J lost 2 bases, with 13 bases between them. The length of the CDR3 is 15 residues. Germline CDR1 is WSHSY and CDR2 is SAAADI. CDR3 amino acids: CASSEQEPGPYEQYF. The CDR3 DNA sequence: TGCGCCAGCAGTGAGCAAGAGCCCGGCCCCTACGAGCAGTACTTC.

This rearrangement joins TRBV6-5 to TRBJ2-7; 7 bases match TRBD1. Germline CDR1 MNHEY, CDR2 SVGAGI. Losses at the gene ends were 7 bases for V and 2 bases for J; bases not matched to a gene: 11. The CDR3 has 15 amino acids. The DNA for the CDR3 is TGTGCCAGCACCAATACAGGGGACGGGGCCTACGAGCAGTACTTC. Its protein product is CASTNTGDGAYEQYF.